Sequencing of this T cell receptor beta chain was carried out in a study of blood T cell repertoires in COVID-19. Study background: T cells, B-cell-depleted T cells, or PBMCs supplied cDNA or gDNA.

The CDR3 consists of 15 residues. Germline trimming cut 5 bases from V and 5 bases from J; bases unmatched to any gene: 6. The V gene's germline CDR1 is SGHNT and CDR2 YENEEA. How the authors handled the data: How many nucleated cells were present was estimated from reference gene primer amplification. Using immunoSEQ multiplex PCR, the repertoire was profiled, and TCRdb retains in-frame clones only, with some absent. For V, J and clone size, that table is used; D and trimming come from the DNA. The sample has about 230,000 clones; 70% to 90% are singletons. The receptor was isolated from a man in his forties with acute or convalescent COVID-19. Specimen: peripheral blood. J is TRBJ2-2 and V is TRBV11-3, with 9 bases aligning to TRBD1. Written as DNA, the CDR3 is TGTGCCAGCAGCATATCCGGGACAGGGACCGGGGAGCTGTTTTTT. Translating it yields CASSISGTGTGELFF.